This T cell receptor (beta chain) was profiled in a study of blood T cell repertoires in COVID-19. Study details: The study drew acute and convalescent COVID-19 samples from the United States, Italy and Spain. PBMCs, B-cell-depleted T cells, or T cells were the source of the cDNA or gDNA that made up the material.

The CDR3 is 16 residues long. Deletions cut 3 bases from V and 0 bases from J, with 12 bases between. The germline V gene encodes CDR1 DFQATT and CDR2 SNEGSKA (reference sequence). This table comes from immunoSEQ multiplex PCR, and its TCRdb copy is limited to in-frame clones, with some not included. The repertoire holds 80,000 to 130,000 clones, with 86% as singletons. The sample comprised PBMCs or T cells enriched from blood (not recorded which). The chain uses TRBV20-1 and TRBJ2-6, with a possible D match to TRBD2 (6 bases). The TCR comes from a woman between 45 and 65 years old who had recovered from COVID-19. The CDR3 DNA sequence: TGCAGTGCTAGTCCGGGAGCCTACTCTGGGGCCAACGTCCTGACTTTC. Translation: CSASPGAYSGANVLTF.